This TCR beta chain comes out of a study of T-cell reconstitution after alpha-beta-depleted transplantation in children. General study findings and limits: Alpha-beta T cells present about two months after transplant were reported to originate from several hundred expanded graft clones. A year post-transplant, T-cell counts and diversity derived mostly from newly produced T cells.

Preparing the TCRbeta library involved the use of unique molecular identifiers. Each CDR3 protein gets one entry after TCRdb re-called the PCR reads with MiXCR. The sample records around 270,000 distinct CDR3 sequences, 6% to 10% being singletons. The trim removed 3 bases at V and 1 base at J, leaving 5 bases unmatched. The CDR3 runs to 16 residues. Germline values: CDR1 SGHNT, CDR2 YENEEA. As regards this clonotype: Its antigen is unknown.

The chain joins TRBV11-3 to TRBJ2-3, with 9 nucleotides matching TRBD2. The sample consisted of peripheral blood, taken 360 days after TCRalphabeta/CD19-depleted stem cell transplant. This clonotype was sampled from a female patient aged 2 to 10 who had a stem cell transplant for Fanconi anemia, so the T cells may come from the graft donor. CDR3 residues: CASSFGAGGRTDTQYF. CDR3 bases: TGTGCCAGCAGCTTTGGAGCGGGGGGACGCACAGATACGCAGTATTTT.